The 10 T cell receptor beta chains given below trace back to one sample, sequenced in a study of post-analysis software for immune sequencing data. Included in the TCR beta cDNA libraries were unique molecular identifiers. TCRdb reprocessed the PCR reads via MiXCR and lists one record per CDR3 protein. The repertoire includes hundreds of thousands of distinct CDR3 sequences, more than 50% of them detected once, and roughly 10% sits in the top ten. General observations from the study: In patients, about 5 TRBV segments were more frequent than in controls, with TRBV5-6, TRBV5-1 and TRBV20-1 among them.

Their target antigens are unknown. Sample: blood. These receptors came from a girl aged 2 to 9 with multiple sclerosis.

The genes are TRBV7-3 and TRBJ2-5, with a possible D match to TRBD2 (6 bases). Trimming pared 5 bases from V and 2 bases from J, leaving 15 bases between. Germline V gene lookup returns CDR1 SGHTA and CDR2 FQGTGA. The CDR3 loop spans 15 amino acids. CDR3 region: CASSPTGLIQETQYF. For the CDR3, the DNA is TGTGCCAGCAGCCCTACGGGACTCATACAAGAGACCCAGTACTTC.

The CDR3 loop is CASSPPNRGYNEQFF. The CDR3 coding sequence is TGTGCCAGCAGTCCCCCGAATCGGGGATACAATGAGCAGTTCTTC. V is TRBV12-3 or TRBV12-4 and J is TRBJ2-1; D may be TRBD2 (5 bases). The CDR3 consists of 15 residues. V was trimmed by 5 bases and J by 4 bases, leaving 15 bases between them.

This clonotype was seen repeatedly, ten times or more. The chain carries TRBV5-1 and TRBJ1-2, with 8 bases identical to TRBD1. The V and J ends lost 4 bases and 7 bases, in that order; junction bases with no gene match: 9. Germline V gene data show CDR1 as SGHRS and CDR2 as YFSETQ. The CDR3 contains 14 residues. The DNA for the CDR3 is TGCGCCAGCAGCGTGGGAACAGGGGGAGCTGGCTACACCTTC. It codes for CASSVGTGGAGYTF.

The V and J genes are TRBV7-2 and TRBJ2-3, with D possibly being TRBD1 or TRBD2 (5 bases each). The length of the CDR3 is 16 residues. The V end lost 3 bases, the J end lost 6 bases, and 19 bases lay between the germline ends. Germline assignment: CDR1 SGHTA and CDR2 FQGNSA. This chain's CDR3 is CASSFRERQRRDTQYF. As DNA, the CDR3 is TGTGCCAGCAGCTTCCGAGAGCGACAGAGGAGGGATACGCAGTATTTT.

The J gene is TRBJ1-5, the V gene TRBV19; no reliable D call. The CDR3 is made up of 15 amino acids. Looked up from germline, CDR1 is LNHDA and CDR2 is SQIVND (reference sequence). V lost 6 bases and J lost 0, with 12 bases in between. The CDR3 coding sequence is TGTGCCAGTAGCAACAGTTTAGTTAGCAATCAGCCCCAGCATTTT. Its translation is CASSNSLVSNQPQHF.

The genes are TRBV24-1 and TRBJ2-3; 10 nucleotides line up with TRBD2. Losses at the gene ends were 7 bases for V and 2 bases for J; bases not matched to a gene: 5. The CDR3 runs to 15 residues. Per the germline V gene, CDR1 is KGHDR and CDR2 is SFDVKD. DNA of the CDR3: TGTGCCACCAGGGGCGGACTAGCGGACACAGATACGCAGTATTTT. Translation gives CATRGGLADTDTQYF.

This clonotype was counted between two and nine times. This chain links TRBV7-9 with TRBJ2-3; 7 bases match TRBD2. Germline values: CDR1 SEHNR, CDR2 FQNEAQ (reference sequence). The CDR3 is made up of 16 amino acids. The J segment lost 4 bases and the V segment lost 3 bases, leaving 10 bases of the junction unmatched. CDR3 coding DNA: TGTGCCAGCAGCTTTCGTGCGGGAGTTATGGCAGATACGCAGTATTTT. It specifies CASSFRAGVMADTQYF. Drawing the rest from reference TRBV7-9 and TRBJ2-3, the complete variable domain is DTGVSQNPRHKITKRGQNVTFRCDPISEHNRLYWYRQTLGQGPEFLTYFQNEAQLEKSRLLSDRFSAERPKGSFSTLEIQRTEQGDSAMYLCASSFRAGVMADTQYFGPGTRLTVL.

This clonotype was found once. In this CDR3 the conserved last residue, phenylalanine or tryptophan, is missing, so a read error is likely. The CDR3 DNA is TGTGCCAGCAGTTACTCGATCCTCTGGGGGGACAATGAGCAGTTCGTC. Its protein is CASSYSILWGDNEQFV. The chain has TRBV6-5 and TRBJ2-1, with D possibly TRBD2 on 6 matching bases. The CDR3 is made up of 16 amino acids. Trimming cost V 0 bases and J 5 bases, with 14 bases left between them. CDR1 and CDR2 from the germline V gene are MNHEY and SVGAGI.

This clonotype was found once. This chain uses TRBV15 with TRBJ2-5; D perhaps matches TRBD1 (6 bases). Trimming removed 8 bases at V and 4 bases at J, with 14 bases between. The CDR3 has 13 residues. Germline CDR1 is LNHNV and CDR2 is YYDKDF (reference sequence). The DNA for the CDR3 is TGTGCCACCCGACAGGTCTTCTTAGAGACCCAGTACTTC. It codes for CATRQVFLETQYF.

This chain links TRBV3-1 with TRBJ2-3; unclear D gene. Trimming pared 11 bases from V and 3 bases from J, leaving 24 bases between. Germline CDR1 and CDR2: LGHDT and YNNKEL (reference sequence). The CDR3 covers 16 residues. This chain's CDR3 is CAGTSLKHGRTDTQYF. The CDR3 DNA reads as TGTGCCGGAACCTCACTAAAACACGGGCGAACAGATACGCAGTATTTT.